The 12 T cell receptor beta chains below were found in one sample sequenced in a study of graft-versus-host responses after intestinal transplantation. Sequencing used immunoSEQ multiplex PCR; TCRdb keeps in-frame clones, though not all of them. This table holds 80,000 to 95,000 clones, more than 85% found once. Which antigens these TCRs recognize remains unknown. The sample consisted of unstimulated CD8+ T cells sorted from spleen or lymph node cells, taken before intestinal transplant. Receptor source: a human donor who received an intestinal transplant.

This chain joins TRBV7-9 and TRBJ1-2; 10 bases are shared with TRBD1. The CDR3 has 16 amino acids. The ends lost 3 bases at V and 4 bases at J; junction bases unmatched: 8. Looked up from germline, CDR1 is SEHNR and CDR2 is FQNEAQ (reference sequence). The CDR3 here is CASSFSPGQGSYGYTF. The CDR3 DNA sequence: TGTGCCAGCAGCTTTTCGCCGGGACAGGGGAGCTATGGCTACACCTTC. Variable domain in full (rest from reference TRBV7-9 and TRBJ1-2): DTGVSQNPRHKITKRGQNVTFRCDPISEHNRLYWYRQTLGQGPEFLTYFQNEAQLEKSRLLSDRFSAERPKGSFSTLEIQRTEQGDSAMYLCASSFSPGQGSYGYTFGSGTRLTVV.

The chain joins TRBV13 to TRBJ2-7; D may be TRBD1 (6 bases). Between the trimmed V and J ends, which lost 2 bases and 5 bases, there was a span of 16 bases. The germline CDR1 and CDR2 sequences are PRHDT and FYEKMQ (reference sequence). CDR3 length: 15 residues. The chain's CDR3 is CASSLSGARGHEQYF. CDR3 DNA sequence: TGTGCCAGCAGCTTAAGCGGCGCCAGGGGACACGAGCAGTACTTC.

The V gene is TRBV7-9, the J gene TRBJ2-7, with 11 bases matching TRBD2. Per germline, CDR1 SEHNR and CDR2 FQNEAQ (reference sequence). After removal of 6 bases from V and 4 bases from J, the junction contained 14 bases not matched to a gene. The CDR3 covers 17 residues. CDR3 sequence: CASSGTSGGPPLYEQYF. As DNA, the CDR3 is TGTGCCAGCAGTGGTACTAGCGGGGGCCCGCCTTTATACGAGCAGTACTTC.

Concerning this clone itself: One end of the junction fails to match germline, which may point to a read error. The chain carries TRBV2 and TRBJ1-1; TRBD1 aligns across 8 bases. Per the germline V gene, CDR1 is SNHLY and CDR2 is FYNNEI. The CDR3 runs 13 residues. This chain's CDR3 is CASSHPTTGEGFF. CDR3 bases: TGTGCCAGCAGTCACCCAACGACAGGGGAAGGTTTCTTT.

The CDR3 sequence: CASGRGYSNQPQHF. The CDR3 coding sequence is TGTGCCAGCGGAAGGGGATATAGCAATCAGCCCCAGCATTTT. The rearrangement links TRBV27 to TRBJ1-5; perhaps TRBD1 as D (5 bases). Germline lookup yields CDR1 MNHEY and CDR2 SMNVEV (reference sequence). The V end was cut by 8 bases, the J end by 0 bases, with 11 bases between. The CDR3 consists of 14 residues.

The chain has TRBV10-3 and TRBJ2-7; D not resolved. Germline CDR1 reads ENHRY; CDR2 reads SYGVKD. Trimming pared 0 bases from V and 2 bases from J, leaving 8 bases between. This CDR3 contains 14 residues. The CDR3 reads CAISESTAAYEQYF. The CDR3 DNA is TGTGCCATCAGTGAGTCGACTGCAGCCTACGAGCAGTACTTC.

In this sample, this clone turned up once. The J gene is TRBJ2-3, the V gene TRBV4-3, with TRBD2 identical over 9 bases. CDR1 is LGHNA and CDR2 is YSLEER in the germline V gene. The CDR3 loop spans 16 amino acids. The V segment lost 0 bases and the J segment 6 bases; nucleotides outside the gene matches: 7. Here the CDR3 DNA reads TGCGCCAGCAGCCAAGACTATGCGGGGGGGCCGGATACGCAGTATTTT. It yields the protein CASSQDYAGGPDTQYF.

The V gene is TRBV13, the J gene TRBJ1-4; D is possibly TRBD1 (6 bases). The CDR3 runs to 17 residues. V lost 4 bases to trimming and J lost 4 bases, with 19 bases between them. Germline V gives CDR1 PRHDT, CDR2 FYEKMQ (reference sequence). CDR3 residues: CASSSVSTGKINEKLFF. In DNA, the CDR3 is TGTGCCAGCAGCTCAGTTTCCACAGGGAAGATTAATGAAAAACTGTTTTTT.

The chain carries TRBV19 and TRBJ2-2; tentative D call: TRBD1 (5 bases). The CDR3 runs to 14 residues. The germline gives CDR1 LNHDA, CDR2 SQIVND (reference sequence). Deletions cut 7 bases from V and 6 bases from J, with 15 bases between. CDR3 amino acids: CASMIQGFAGELFF. The CDR3 coding sequence is TGTGCCAGTATGATTCAGGGTTTCGCCGGGGAGCTGTTTTTT.

The V and J genes are TRBV11-2 and TRBJ1-2, with a possible D match to TRBD1 (6 bases). CDR1 is SGHAT and CDR2 is FQNNGV in the germline V gene. The CDR3 is made up of 12 amino acids. The V gene lost 8 bases and the J gene lost 4 bases, with 11 bases spanning the gap. The CDR3: CASPGGAYGYTF. The CDR3 region has the DNA TGTGCCAGCCCTGGGGGGGCCTATGGCTACACCTTC.

CDR3 coding DNA: TGTGCCAGCAGCGTAGTAGGGGGGGTCGGAGAAAAACTGTTTTTT. Its translation: CASSVVGGVGEKLFF. The chain recombines TRBV9 with TRBJ1-4; the D gene is possibly TRBD1 (6 bases). CDR1 is SGDLS and CDR2 is YYNGEE in the germline V gene. The CDR3 sequence is 15 residues long. The V end was cut by 0 bases, the J end by 8 bases, with 14 bases between.

DNA for the CDR3: TGTGCCTGGAGTGTCGGAGGGAGTATGGCTTTCTTT. Translated: CAWSVGGSMAFF. This rearrangement joins TRBV30 to TRBJ1-1; no firm D call. The V gene's germline CDR1 is GTSNPN and CDR2 SVGIG (reference sequence). This CDR3 is built from 12 residues. The V end was cut by 0 bases, the J end by 11 bases, with 13 bases between.